Presented here are 23 T cell receptor beta chains from one specimen sequenced in a study of cytomegalovirus exposure and HLA in healthy donors. The PCR made use of 60 Vbeta and 13 Jbeta primers. The data were produced by immunoSEQ multiplex PCR, yet TCRdb's version contains in-frame clones alone and is incomplete. Its table lists 25,000 to 40,000 clones. The sequenced sample was PBMCs. The receptors were gathered from a female donor in good health and CMV-seronegative.

This sequence joins TRBV7-2 and TRBJ1-2; D is undetermined. Germline V lookup: CDR1 SGHTA, CDR2 FQGNSA. CDR3 length: 15 residues. V lost 5 bases and J 2 bases, leaving 15 bases between the germline ends. This CDR3 is CASSPHMTENYGYTF. In DNA form, the CDR3 reads TGTGCCAGCAGCCCACATATGACTGAAAACTATGGCTACACCTTC.

This chain links TRBV5-1 with TRBJ2-2; a weak D match, TRBD1 (6 bases). CDR1 and CDR2 from the germline V gene are SGHRS and YFSETQ. Trimming shortened V by 4 bases and J by 0 bases, and 16 bases separated the two germline ends. This CDR3 has 17 amino acids. CDR3 coding DNA: TGCGCCAGCAGCGGACGATGGGACACCGCGAACACCGGGGAGCTGTTTTTT. Its protein is CASSGRWDTANTGELFF.

The chain uses TRBV19 and TRBJ1-3; D unresolved. In germline, CDR1 is LNHDA, CDR2 SQIVND (reference sequence). The CDR3 has 14 residues. V lost 3 bases, J lost 2 bases, and 8 bases lay in between. CDR3 sequence: CASSIGGTGNTIYF. The DNA of the CDR3 is TGTGCCAGTAGTATCGGAGGAACTGGAAACACCATATATTTT.

The CDR3 sequence: CASSLAYGGSYNEQFF. CDR3 DNA: TGTGCCAGCAGCTTAGCGTACGGGGGGTCCTACAATGAGCAGTTCTTC. The V and J genes are TRBV7-9 and TRBJ2-1; TRBD2 matches at 7 bases. This CDR3 is built from 16 residues. CDR1 is SEHNR and CDR2 is FQNEAQ in the germline V gene (reference sequence). Germline trimming cut 0 bases from V and 1 base from J; bases unmatched to any gene: 3.

The chain couples TRBV14 to TRBJ2-3, with 7 bases identical to TRBD2. Germline V lookup: CDR1 SGHDN, CDR2 FVKESK. This CDR3 has 19 residues. J gave up 6 bases and V 1 base, and 19 bases lay outside the gene matches. This CDR3 reads CASSQGDLQGGAPGDTQYF. CDR3 sequence (DNA): TGTGCCAGCAGCCAAGGAGACCTTCAGGGAGGGGCCCCAGGGGATACGCAGTATTTT.

In nucleotides, the CDR3 is TGTGCCAGCAGTGTCGCGGGACCGAGCTATAATTCACCCCTCCACTTT. It encodes CASSVAGPSYNSPLHF. The V gene is TRBV6-1, the J gene TRBJ1-6; tentatively, D is TRBD1 (5 bases). The germline gives CDR1 MNHNS, CDR2 SASEGT. The CDR3 spans 16 residues. V lost 4 bases and J lost 3, with 13 bases in between.

CDR3 protein: CASSLETGENSPLHF. CDR3 nucleotide sequence: TGCGCCAGCAGCTTGGAGACAGGGGAGAATTCACCCCTCCACTTT. The chain is built from TRBV5-1 and TRBJ1-6; 8 positions match TRBD1. The CDR3 contains 15 residues. Germline V gives CDR1 SGHRS, CDR2 YFSETQ. Trimming at V came to 0 bases and at J to 7 bases, leaving 3 bases not matched to a gene.

The chain's CDR3 is CASSISSGGGETQYF. The CDR3 coding sequence is TGTGCCAGTAGTATTTCGAGCGGGGGTGGGGAGACCCAGTACTTC. V and J are TRBV19 and TRBJ2-5; TRBD2 matches at 8 bases. From germline, CDR1 is LNHDA and CDR2 SQIVND (reference sequence). V gave up 3 bases and J gave up 5 bases; unmatched junction bases: 8. This CDR3 has 15 amino acids.

CDR3: CASSPTGGYGYTF. The CDR3 DNA reads TGTGCCAGCAGCCCCACAGGGGGTTATGGCTACACCTTC. The chain carries TRBV5-6 and TRBJ1-2; 8 nucleotides agree with TRBD1. Unmatched junction bases numbered 4, after V lost 4 bases and J lost 5 bases. The CDR3 runs 13 residues. Per germline, CDR1 SGHDT and CDR2 YYEEEE.

V gene TRBV9 combines with J gene TRBJ2-1, with 10 bases identical to TRBD1. V shed 0 bases and J 6 bases; nucleotides not matched to a gene: 9. Germline CDR1 reads SGDLS; CDR2 reads YYNGEE. This CDR3 has 17 amino acids. The CDR3 region is CASSVAAGQGKTNEQFF. The CDR3 bases are TGTGCCAGCAGCGTAGCTGCGGGACAGGGGAAGACCAATGAGCAGTTCTTC.

The chain carries TRBV10-3 and TRBJ2-1, with D hard to call. V dropped 6 bases and J dropped 0 bases, with 12 bases sitting between them. This CDR3 is 15 amino acids long. The germline V gene encodes CDR1 ENHRY and CDR2 SYGVKD. The CDR3 bases are TGTGCCATCAGCCCTGGGTGGAGCTCCTACAATGAGCAGTTCTTC. Protein product: CAISPGWSSYNEQFF.

The rearrangement uses TRBV5-4 and TRBJ1-4; D not certain. The length of the CDR3 is 15 residues. Germline lookup yields CDR1 SGHNT and CDR2 YYREEE (reference sequence). Trimming removed 3 bases at V and 6 bases at J, with 15 bases between. DNA of the CDR3: TGTGCCAGCAGCTCCCCCGGGGTTGGGGATGAAAAACTGTTTTTT. Protein product: CASSSPGVGDEKLFF.

The gene calls are TRBV7-2 and TRBJ2-7; TRBD1 matches at 9 bases. Germline CDR1 reads SGHTA; CDR2 reads FQGNSA. This CDR3 has 13 amino acids. Trimming took 3 bases from V and 5 from J; bases not matched to a gene: 2. CDR3 coding DNA: TGTGCCAGCAGCTTGGACAGGGGTGACGAGCAGTACTTC. Protein product: CASSLDRGDEQYF. Based on the CDR3 plus reference TRBV7-2 and TRBJ2-7, the full variable domain is GAGVSQSPSNKVTEKGKDVELRCDPISGHTALYWYRQSLGQGLEFLIYFQGNSAPDKSGLPSDRFSAERTGGSVSTLTIQRTQQEDSAVYLCASSLDRGDEQYFGPGTRLTVT.

The chain has TRBV5-4 and TRBJ1-3; no reliable D call. The CDR3 has 16 amino acids. Per the germline V gene, CDR1 is SGHNT and CDR2 is YYREEE (reference sequence). V was shortened by 1 base and J by 2 bases, with 13 bases between the two germline ends. CDR3 DNA: TGTGCCAGCAGCTTGTTCGCCAGCGTGGCTGGAAACACCATATATTTT. Translation gives CASSLFASVAGNTIYF.

The CDR3: CASSSPRLETLYGYTF. CDR3 DNA sequence: TGTGCCAGCAGCTCCCCCCGACTTGAGACGCTCTATGGCTACACCTTC. The V gene is TRBV11-2, the J gene TRBJ1-2; D remains ambiguous. The CDR3 runs to 16 residues. The V and J ends lost 4 bases and 4 bases respectively, with 19 bases between them. Germline loops: CDR1 SGHAT, CDR2 FQNNGV.

The J gene is TRBJ2-5, the V gene TRBV6-5, with TRBD1 identical over 8 bases. The end of the DNA is better explained by TRBJ2-7, so the J call may be wrong. The V gene's germline CDR1 is MNHEY and CDR2 SVGAGI. The CDR3 has 15 amino acids. The chain's CDR3 is CASSNKDRDRYEQYF. The CDR3 DNA reads as TGTGCCAGCAGTAACAAGGACAGGGATCGCTACGAGCAGTACTTC.

CDR3 bases: TGTGCCAGCAGCTTAACCGGGACAGGAGTCACAGATACGCAGTATTTT. Protein sequence: CASSLTGTGVTDTQYF. The rearrangement joins TRBV7-3 to TRBJ2-3, with 8 bases lining up with TRBD1. The CDR3 contains 16 residues. Germline V gene data show CDR1 as SGHTA and CDR2 as FQGTGA. With 0 bases clipped from V and 2 bases from J, the junction kept 4 bases outside the gene matches.

The chain employs TRBV7-6 and TRBJ1-1; 7 nucleotides agree with TRBD1. This CDR3 is 17 amino acids long. Trimming removed 4 bases from V and 0 bases from J; junction bases left unmatched: 11. The germline V gene has CDR1 SGHVS and CDR2 FNYEAQ. The CDR3 sequence: CASSSPAGGLMNTEAFF. The CDR3 coding sequence is TGTGCCAGCAGCTCCCCCGCAGGGGGTTTAATGAACACTGAAGCTTTCTTT. The complete variable domain, with remaining parts taken from reference TRBV7-6 and TRBJ1-1, reads GAGVSQSPRYKVTKRGQDVALRCDPISGHVSLYWYRQALGQGPEFLTYFNYEAQQDKSGLPNDRFSAERPEGSISTLTIQRTEQRDSAMYRCASSSPAGGLMNTEAFFGQGTRLTVV.

The V gene is TRBV6-5, the J gene TRBJ2-1; unclear D gene. CDR3 length: 14 amino acids. Germline CDR1 is MNHEY and CDR2 is SVGAGI. Deletions cut 0 bases from V and 5 bases from J, with 8 bases between. CDR3 loop: CASSYSPRDNEQFF. Written as DNA, the CDR3 is TGTGCCAGCAGTTACTCTCCTAGAGACAATGAGCAGTTCTTC.

The chain couples TRBV5-6 to TRBJ2-1; 7 bases are shared with TRBD1. Germline assignment: CDR1 SGHDT and CDR2 YYEEEE. There are 16 residues in the CDR3. Unmatched junction bases numbered 10, after V lost 4 bases and J lost 3 bases. The CDR3 is CASSVRQGPIYNEQFF. CDR3 coding DNA: TGTGCCAGCAGCGTCAGACAGGGCCCAATCTACAATGAGCAGTTCTTC.

The genes are TRBV15 and TRBJ2-6, with a weak D call TRBD1 (6 bases). The CDR3 has 17 residues. V lost 1 base and J lost 1, with 11 bases in between. CDR1 and CDR2 (germline): LNHNV, YYDKDF (reference sequence). The CDR3 DNA reads TGTGCCACCAGCAGAGTTCAGGGGTATTCTGGGGCCAACGTCCTGACTTTC. Its protein product is CATSRVQGYSGANVLTF.

This chain connects TRBV28 to TRBJ1-2; D is unclear. The V and J ends lost 5 bases and 5 bases respectively, with 12 bases between them. CDR3 length: 13 amino acids. CDR1 and CDR2 (germline): MDHEN, SYDVKM. The CDR3 DNA reads TGTGCCAGCAGTCCAGGACTTGGGTATGGCTACACCTTC. Its translation is CASSPGLGYGYTF.

This chain uses TRBV4-1 with TRBJ2-1; maybe TRBD2 (6 bases). The germline V gene has CDR1 MGHRA and CDR2 YSYEKL. The CDR3 sequence is 18 residues long. The V and J ends lost 5 bases and 0 bases respectively, with 20 bases between them. DNA for the CDR3: TGCGCCAGCAGCAAAAGAGGCGCCGGGACTGACTCCTACAATGAGCAGTTCTTC. Translated, it gives CASSKRGAGTDSYNEQFF.